The next 24 T cell receptor beta chains were all read from a single sample in a study of T cells after somatic rescue of genetic block. Profiling relied on immunoSEQ multiplex PCR, and the TCRdb table lists in-frame clones only, not all of them. The sample has under 150,000 clones; 90% to 95% are singletons. Sequencing input: peripheral blood mononuclear cells (PBMCs). Receptors originate from a young woman.

This clone was recorded only once. The CDR3 DNA sequence: TGTGCCAGCAGCTTGGGTTGGAATCAGCCCCAGCATTTT. Translating gives CASSLGWNQPQHF. This sequence joins TRBV7-9 and TRBJ1-5; no clear D. The germline gives CDR1 SEHNR, CDR2 FQNEAQ (reference sequence). Between the trimmed V and J ends, which lost 3 bases and 4 bases, there was a span of 7 bases. The CDR3 runs to 13 residues. The full variable domain, in which reference TRBV7-9 and TRBJ1-5 provide the parts outside the CDR3, is DTGVSQNPRHKITKRGQNVTFRCDPISEHNRLYWYRQTLGQGPEFLTYFQNEAQLEKSRLLSDRFSAERPKGSFSTLEIQRTEQGDSAMYLCASSLGWNQPQHFGDGTRLSIL.

The V and J genes are TRBV2 and TRBJ1-5; D gene unclear. Trimming left V 4 bases short and J 5 bases short, with 12 bases between. This CDR3 has 14 amino acids. CDR1 and CDR2 (germline): SNHLY, FYNNEI. CDR3 DNA sequence: TGTGCCAGCAGTGGGCGGGGTCGGTATCAGCCCCAGCATTTT. Protein product: CASSGRGRYQPQHF.

The gene calls are TRBV19 and TRBJ1-2; D is perhaps TRBD1 (5 bases). The CDR3 has 16 residues. The germline V gene encodes CDR1 LNHDA and CDR2 SQIVND (reference sequence). Trimming took off 4 bases at V and 4 bases at J, with 19 bases between the two ends. CDR3 nucleotide sequence: TGTGCCAGTAGTACCTTAGACAGCCTGACCTCCTATGGCTACACCTTC. It specifies CASSTLDSLTSYGYTF.

This chain links TRBV18 with TRBJ2-3; D not resolved. The V gene's germline CDR1 is KGHSH and CDR2 LQKENI. V lost 1 base to trimming and J lost 4 bases, with 6 bases between them. This CDR3 is built from 13 residues. The CDR3 sequence is CASSPQGPDTQYF. CDR3 in DNA: TGTGCCAGCTCACCACAGGGTCCAGATACGCAGTATTTT.

The chain uses TRBV19 and TRBJ2-5, with no clear D. The V gene's germline CDR1 is LNHDA and CDR2 SQIVND (reference sequence). The germline V and J ends were trimmed by 6 bases and 2 bases, with 13 bases remaining between them. This CDR3 has 14 residues. CDR3 in DNA: TGTGCCAGTAGCTACGGCAATACTCAAGAGACCCAGTACTTC. It translates to CASSYGNTQETQYF.

V usage is TRBV19 and J usage is TRBJ1-5, with D possibly TRBD1 on 5 matching bases. The germline gives CDR1 LNHDA, CDR2 SQIVND (reference sequence). The V and J ends lost 0 bases and 5 bases respectively, with 11 bases between them. The CDR3 is 15 amino acids. CDR3 bases: TGTGCCAGTAGTATAGATGGGGACCGATATCAGCCCCAGCATTTT. Translated, it gives CASSIDGDRYQPQHF.

In its sample, this clone was seen many times. This chain connects TRBV6-4 to TRBJ1-2, with D perhaps matching TRBD1 (5 bases). CDR3 length: 13 residues. V was cut by 11 bases and J by 4 bases, with 17 bases left in between. From germline, CDR1 is MRHNA and CDR2 SNTAGT. The CDR3 DNA reads as TGTGCCCGCTATCCGGGGCCGAGCTATGGCTACACCTTC. Protein sequence: CARYPGPSYGYTF.

With respect to this clone: At one boundary the junction diverges from the germline segment, which might be a read error. This CDR3 is CASSLARAESTFF. CDR3 nucleotide sequence: TGTGCCAGCAGCTTAGCTCGGGCTGAATCCACCTTTTTT. The chain joins TRBV7-9 to TRBJ2-3; D gene ambiguous. Germline CDR1 is SEHNR and CDR2 is FQNEAQ (reference sequence). This CDR3 contains 13 residues.

The chain links TRBV25-1 to TRBJ2-7; 10 bases map to TRBD1. Germline CDR1 and CDR2: MGHDK and SYGVNS. This CDR3 comprises 16 residues. V lost 4 bases to trimming and J lost 1 base; unmatched junction nucleotides: 7. The CDR3 loop reads CASSGDRGPPSYEQYF. The CDR3 bases are TGTGCCAGCAGTGGCGACAGGGGGCCTCCATCCTACGAGCAGTACTTC.

This clone showed up just a few times. The chain uses TRBV4-2 and TRBJ1-1; D is undetermined. Germline-derived CDR1 and CDR2 are LGHNA and YNFKEQ. CDR3 length: 13 amino acids. Trimming took 3 bases from V and 2 from J, leaving 7 bases between them. CDR3 protein: CASSHRENTEAFF. In DNA form, the CDR3 reads TGTGCCAGCAGCCATCGAGAAAACACTGAAGCTTTCTTT.

The chain recombines TRBV12-5 with TRBJ1-1; D is unclear. CDR3 length equals 13 residues. V lost 4 bases to trimming and J lost 4 bases, with 10 bases between them. Germline V lookup: CDR1 LGHNT, CDR2 FRNRAP. The CDR3 protein is CASGSPGSTEAFF. The CDR3 DNA reads as TGTGCTAGTGGTTCCCCCGGTAGCACTGAAGCTTTCTTT.

Only one count was recorded for this clone. The chain carries TRBV4-3 and TRBJ2-1; 8 bases map to TRBD2. The CDR3 has 17 amino acids. V dropped 1 base and J dropped 5; count of bases not matched to a gene: 10. CDR1 is LGHNA and CDR2 is YSLEER in the germline V gene. CDR3 DNA: TGCGCCAGCAGCCAAGGCCCAGCCGGGGGGGTTCACAATGAGCAGTTCTTC. It translates to CASSQGPAGGVHNEQFF.

A single count supports this clone. The chain is built from TRBV30 and TRBJ1-6; 8 nucleotides line up with TRBD1. The length of the CDR3 is 15 residues. CDR1 and CDR2 from the germline V gene are GTSNPN and SVGIG (reference sequence). V lost 0 bases to trimming and J lost 6 bases; unmatched junction nucleotides: 4. The DNA of the CDR3 is TGTGCCTGGAGTGTACTACAGGGGGGTAATTCACCCCTCCACTTT. It is translated as CAWSVLQGGNSPLHF.

CDR3: CASSFGLAGEETQYF. The CDR3 DNA reads as TGTGCCAGCAGCTTCGGACTAGCGGGGGAAGAGACCCAGTACTTC. The chain is built from TRBV11-1 and TRBJ2-5; 13 bases fit TRBD2. The trim removed 3 bases at V and 3 bases at J, leaving 1 base unmatched. The germline CDR1 and CDR2 sequences are SGHAT and FQDESV (reference sequence). The CDR3 runs to 15 residues.

V is TRBV28 and J is TRBJ2-7, with D possibly matching TRBD2 (6 bases). CDR1 is MDHEN and CDR2 is SYDVKM in the germline V gene. Between the trimmed V and J ends, which lost 5 bases and 6 bases, there was a span of 20 bases. There are 15 residues in the CDR3. For the CDR3, the DNA is TGTGCCAGCAGTCGCCGGGACTTCCCAGGACGCGAGCAGTACTTC. Its protein product is CASSRRDFPGREQYF.

CDR3 in amino acids: CASSPPEGPYGYTF. The CDR3 nucleotides are TGTGCCAGCTCACCCCCGGAGGGCCCCTATGGCTACACCTTC. The V and J genes are TRBV18 and TRBJ1-2; D is undetermined. Germline lookup yields CDR1 KGHSH and CDR2 LQKENI. The CDR3 is made up of 14 amino acids. Trimming shortened V by 3 bases and J by 4 bases, and 12 bases separated the two germline ends.

In DNA, the CDR3 is TGTGCCTCCCGGGACGGGACGGAACAGTTCTTC. This translates into CASRDGTEQFF. The V gene is TRBV6-5, the J gene TRBJ2-1; D is perhaps TRBD1 or TRBD2 (5 bases each). Trimming took off 11 bases at V and 13 bases at J, with 18 bases between the two ends. CDR3 size: 11 residues. The V gene's germline CDR1 is MNHEY and CDR2 SVGAGI.

This clone was seen only once. The gene calls are TRBV6-5 and TRBJ2-7; 9 bases match TRBD2. The CDR3 has 16 residues. The trim removed 4 bases at V and 1 base at J, leaving 8 bases unmatched. Germline V gene sequence: CDR1 MNHEY, CDR2 SVGAGI. The CDR3 nucleotides are TGTGCCAGCAGTTCCCTCGGACTAGCGAGGTCCTACGAGCAGTACTTC. Translating gives CASSSLGLARSYEQYF.

The chain couples TRBV7-9 to TRBJ2-5, with TRBD2 identical over 9 bases. Germline trimming cut 6 bases from V and 1 base from J; bases unmatched to any gene: 6. The CDR3 sequence is 15 residues long. Germline V gene sequence: CDR1 SEHNR, CDR2 FQNEAQ (reference sequence). The CDR3 loop is CASRDRGGVQETQYF. Here the CDR3 DNA reads TGTGCCAGCAGAGATCGCGGGGGGGTCCAAGAGACCCAGTACTTC.

This clone is a singleton in its sample. This chain joins TRBV30 and TRBJ2-7; D is ambiguous. Germline loops: CDR1 GTSNPN, CDR2 SVGIG (reference sequence). Trimming stripped 3 bases from V and 3 bases from J, with 12 bases between. The CDR3 sequence is 13 residues long. CDR3 in amino acids: CAWRKVTVYEQYF. The DNA for the CDR3 is TGTGCCTGGAGGAAGGTGACCGTCTACGAGCAGTACTTC.

This chain uses TRBV9 with TRBJ1-1, with 7 bases that match TRBD1. The germline V gene has CDR1 SGDLS and CDR2 YYNGEE. The CDR3 length is 15 residues. Unmatched junction bases numbered 11, after V lost 4 bases and J lost 5 bases. CDR3 DNA sequence: TGTGCCAGCAGCCCCAGGGGGGGGGTAGGGACTGAAGCTTTCTTT. This sequence encodes CASSPRGGVGTEAFF.

This clone has just one count. The chain is built from TRBV5-5 and TRBJ2-3; no definite D call. Germline-derived CDR1 and CDR2 are SGHKS and YYEKEE (reference sequence). The CDR3 spans 13 residues. V shed 3 bases and J shed 0 bases, with 5 bases lying between them. The CDR3 reads CASSYSSTDTQYF. Written as DNA, the CDR3 is TGTGCCAGCAGCTACAGCAGCACAGATACGCAGTATTTT.

The chain combines TRBV30 with TRBJ1-3; 10 positions agree with TRBD1. The CDR3 has 14 amino acids. V lost 3 bases and J lost 3; bases outside the gene matches: 2. CDR1 is GTSNPN, CDR2 SVGIG, per germline (reference sequence). CDR3: CAWSDRGLGNTIYF. The CDR3 DNA reads as TGTGCCTGGAGCGACAGGGGGCTTGGAAACACCATATATTTT.

This clone is a singleton in its sample. This chain uses TRBV18 with TRBJ1-3; weak D call: TRBD1 (5 bases). V gave up 0 bases and J gave up 0 bases, with 12 bases separating them. This CDR3 spans 17 amino acids. In germline, CDR1 is KGHSH, CDR2 LQKENI. CDR3 sequence: CASSPPEGPSSGNTIYF. CDR3 coding DNA: TGTGCCAGCTCACCACCGGAGGGGCCCAGCTCTGGAAACACCATATATTTT.